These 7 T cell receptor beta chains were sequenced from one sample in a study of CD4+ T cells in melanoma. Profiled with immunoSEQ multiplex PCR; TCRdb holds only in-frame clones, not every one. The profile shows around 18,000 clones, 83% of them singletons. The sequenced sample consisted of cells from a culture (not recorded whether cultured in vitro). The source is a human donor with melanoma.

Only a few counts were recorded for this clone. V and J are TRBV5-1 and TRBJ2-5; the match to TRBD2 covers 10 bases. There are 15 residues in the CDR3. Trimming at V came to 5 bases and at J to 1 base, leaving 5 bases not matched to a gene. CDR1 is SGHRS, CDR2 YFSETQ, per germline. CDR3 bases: TGCGCCAGCAGTCTCACTAGCGGGGCCCAAGAGACCCAGTACTTC. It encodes CASSLTSGAQETQYF.

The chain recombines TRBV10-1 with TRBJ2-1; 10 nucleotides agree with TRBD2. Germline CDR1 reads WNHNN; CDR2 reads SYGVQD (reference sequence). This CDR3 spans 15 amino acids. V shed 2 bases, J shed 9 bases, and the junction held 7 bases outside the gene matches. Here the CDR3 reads CASSESSGGAGEQFF. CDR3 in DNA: TGCGCCAGCAGTGAGAGCAGCGGGGGGGCAGGTGAGCAGTTCTTC.

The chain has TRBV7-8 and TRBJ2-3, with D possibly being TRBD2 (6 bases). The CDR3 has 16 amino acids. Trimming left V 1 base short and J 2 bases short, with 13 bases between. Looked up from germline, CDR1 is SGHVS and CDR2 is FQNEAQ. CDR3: CASSLVPLAITDTQYF. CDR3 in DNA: TGTGCCAGCAGCTTAGTCCCGCTAGCGATCACAGATACGCAGTATTTT.

For the CDR3, the DNA is TGTGCCATCGGGGCTAGCAGAAGCACAGATACGCAGTATTTT. Amino acid sequence: CAIGASRSTDTQYF. J is TRBJ2-3 and V is TRBV10-3; D assignment may be TRBD1 or TRBD2 (5 bases each). Germline CDR1 ENHRY, CDR2 SYGVKD. CDR3 length: 14 amino acids. V lost 8 bases and J lost 0, with 12 bases in between.

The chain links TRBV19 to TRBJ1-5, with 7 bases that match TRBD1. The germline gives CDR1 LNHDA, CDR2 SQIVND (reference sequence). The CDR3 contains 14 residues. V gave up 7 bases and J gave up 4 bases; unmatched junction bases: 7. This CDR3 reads CASTLRGANQPQHF. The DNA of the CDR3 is TGTGCCAGTACCCTCAGGGGGGCGAATCAGCCCCAGCATTTT.

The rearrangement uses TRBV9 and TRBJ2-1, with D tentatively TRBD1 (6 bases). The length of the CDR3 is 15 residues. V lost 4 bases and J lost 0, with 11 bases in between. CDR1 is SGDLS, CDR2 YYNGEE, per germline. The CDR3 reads CASSSTGSSYNEQFF. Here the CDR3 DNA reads TGTGCCAGCAGCTCAACAGGGAGCTCCTACAATGAGCAGTTCTTC.

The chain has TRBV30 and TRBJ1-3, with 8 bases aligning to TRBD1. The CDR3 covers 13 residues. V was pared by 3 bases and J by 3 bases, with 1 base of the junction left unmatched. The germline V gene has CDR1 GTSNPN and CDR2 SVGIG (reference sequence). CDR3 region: CAWRTGGGNTIYF. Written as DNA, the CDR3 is TGTGCCTGGAGAACAGGGGGTGGAAACACCATATATTTT.